What follows describes a single T cell receptor (beta chain). The sample comes from a study of blood T cell repertoires in COVID-19. Study details: Italy, Spain and the United States were the sources of the convalescent and acute COVID-19 samples. Sources were T cells, B-cell-depleted T cells, or PBMCs; the material itself was cDNA or gDNA.

Clones were sequenced by immunoSEQ multiplex PCR, and TCRdb holds only the in-frame ones, with some missing. This sample has 200,000 or so clones, with less than 90% found just once. The CDR3 length is 13 residues. CDR1 and CDR2 from the germline V gene are ENHRY and SYGVKD. Trimming left V 0 bases short and J 4 bases short, with 3 bases between. The TCR was taken from a man in his 70s with active or convalescent COVID-19. The sequencing input was peripheral blood. The V and J genes are TRBV10-3 and TRBJ2-2; unclear D gene. The CDR3 loop is CAISESRTGELFF. For the CDR3, the DNA is TGTGCCATCAGTGAGTCTCGCACCGGGGAGCTGTTTTTT.